This passage covers 30 T cell receptor beta chains from one sample sequenced in a study of cytomegalovirus exposure and HLA in healthy donors. The PCR contained 60 Vbeta and 13 Jbeta primers. The data were produced by immunoSEQ multiplex PCR, yet TCRdb's version contains in-frame clones alone and is incomplete. The sample has roughly 150,000 clones; around three quarters are singletons. Specimen: PBMCs. The receptor source for this set is a man aged 30 to 45 in good health.

This sequence joins TRBV28 and TRBJ2-4, with 7 nucleotides matching TRBD2. The CDR3 is 17 residues long. V gave up 8 bases and J gave up 0 bases; unmatched junction bases: 13. Germline CDR1 is MDHEN and CDR2 is SYDVKM. The CDR3 coding sequence is TGTGCCAGCTCTTTGGGGGGGTCCCTCATAGCCAAAAACATTCAGTACTTC. Its translation: CASSLGGSLIAKNIQYF.

This chain uses TRBV29-1 with TRBJ2-7; D gene unclear. This CDR3 is 13 amino acids long. Germline V gives CDR1 SQVTM, CDR2 ANQGSEA. Trimming left V 4 bases short and J 3 bases short, with 13 bases between. CDR3 loop: CSVASQNLYEQYF. In DNA, the CDR3 is TGCAGCGTTGCGAGCCAAAATCTCTACGAGCAGTACTTC.

The genes are TRBV27 and TRBJ2-1; TRBD2 matches at 15 bases. Losses at the gene ends were 7 bases for V and 7 bases for J; bases not matched to a gene: 5. Germline CDR1 and CDR2: MNHEY and SMNVEV (reference sequence). This CDR3 region has 15 residues. The CDR3 sequence: CASTGLAGGGNEQFF. CDR3 nucleotides: TGTGCCAGCACCGGACTAGCGGGAGGGGGGAATGAGCAGTTCTTC.

This chain connects TRBV27 to TRBJ1-6; 7 bases are a match to TRBD1. Germline CDR1 MNHEY, CDR2 SMNVEV (reference sequence). CDR3 length equals 15 residues. Trimming took 4 bases from V and 6 from J; bases not matched to a gene: 6. Written as DNA, the CDR3 is TGTGCCAGCAGTTCCGGGACAGCGGGTAATTCACCCCTCCACTTT. Its protein product is CASSSGTAGNSPLHF.

The chain employs TRBV27 and TRBJ1-1; 7 bases agree with TRBD1. J lost 1 base, V lost 6 bases, and 5 bases had no gene match. The CDR3 has 14 residues. Germline-derived CDR1 and CDR2 are MNHEY and SMNVEV (reference sequence). The CDR3 DNA reads as TGTGCCAGCAGCAGGGGACAGCCGAACACTGAAGCTTTCTTT. It translates to CASSRGQPNTEAFF.

The V gene is TRBV7-3, the J gene TRBJ2-3; D call uncertain. Trimming stripped 1 base from V and 2 bases from J, with 7 bases between. The CDR3 is 14 residues long. CDR1 is SGHTA and CDR2 is FQGTGA in the germline V gene. Here the CDR3 DNA reads TGTGCCAGCAGCTTAAGTACAAACACAGATACGCAGTATTTT. Its protein product is CASSLSTNTDTQYF. Based on the CDR3 plus reference TRBV7-3 and TRBJ2-3, the full variable domain is GAGVSQTPSNKVTEKGKYVELRCDPISGHTALYWYRQSLGQGPEFLIYFQGTGAADDSGLPNDRFFAVRPEGSVSTLKIQRTERGDSAVYLCASSLSTNTDTQYFGPGTRLTVL.

The chain uses TRBV11-3 and TRBJ2-1; the D gene is possibly TRBD2 (6 bases). This CDR3 spans 17 amino acids. Between the trimmed V and J ends, which lost 3 bases and 10 bases, there was a span of 25 bases. Germline CDR1 reads SGHNT; CDR2 reads YENEEA. The chain's CDR3 is CASSLTTIGGRGREQFF. Here the CDR3 DNA reads TGTGCCAGCAGCTTGACCACTATTGGGGGGAGAGGGCGGGAGCAGTTCTTC. The full variable domain, rest sourced from reference TRBV11-3 and TRBJ2-1, is EAGVVQSPRYKIIEKKQPVAFWCNPISGHNTLYWYLQNLGQGPELLIRYENEEAVDDSQLPKDRFSAERLKGVDSTLKIQPAELGDSAVYLCASSLTTIGGRGREQFFGPGTRLTVL.

The genes are TRBV27 and TRBJ2-4; D is perhaps TRBD1 (7 bases). There are 14 residues in the CDR3. Trimming took 5 bases from V and 9 from J, leaving 17 bases between them. Germline lookup yields CDR1 MNHEY and CDR2 SMNVEV (reference sequence). The CDR3 reads CASSPGGLGGIQYF. The CDR3 coding sequence is TGTGCCAGCAGTCCAGGGGGTTTGGGAGGCATTCAGTACTTC.

Concerning this clone: At one end the junction does not follow the germline gene, possibly because of a read error. Other nucleotide sequences from this sample produce the same CDR3. V usage is TRBV19 and J usage is TRBJ2-1; TRBD2 agrees at 12 bases. Germline CDR1 and CDR2: LNHDA and SQIVND (reference sequence). This CDR3 has 16 residues. CDR3 region: CASTLAGGPDINEQFF. The CDR3 DNA reads as TGTGCTAGTACCCTAGCGGGAGGGCCCGACATCAATGAGCAGTTCTTC.

This rearrangement joins TRBV15 to TRBJ2-7; TRBD1 agrees at 7 bases. There are 14 residues in the CDR3. V dropped 1 base and J dropped 3; count of bases not matched to a gene: 3. Germline CDR1 reads LNHNV; CDR2 reads YYDKDF (reference sequence). The CDR3 DNA is TGTGCCACCAGCAGAGCCGGGACAGTCTACGAGCAGTACTTC. This encodes CATSRAGTVYEQYF.

V usage is TRBV5-6 and J usage is TRBJ2-7, with D possibly being TRBD2 (5 bases). Germline V gene data show CDR1 as SGHDT and CDR2 as YYEEEE. The CDR3 consists of 11 residues. V lost 4 bases and J 4 bases, leaving 6 bases between the germline ends. Here the CDR3 DNA reads TGTGCCAGCAGCCGAGGGTACGAGCAGTACTTC. Residues: CASSRGYEQYF.

The chain joins TRBV6-5 to TRBJ1-2, with 7 bases that match TRBD1. V lost 5 bases and J lost 2; bases outside the gene matches: 8. The CDR3 consists of 15 residues. Germline V gene lookup returns CDR1 MNHEY and CDR2 SVGAGI. The CDR3 here is CASSPSGGGNYGYTF. The CDR3 DNA follows: TGTGCCAGCAGTCCCTCAGGGGGAGGAAACTATGGCTACACCTTC.

This clone was seen a single time. The genes are TRBV11-2 and TRBJ1-1, with 7 bases identical to TRBD1. The J segment lost 1 base and the V segment lost 5 bases, leaving 10 bases of the junction unmatched. This CDR3 is built from 16 residues. CDR1 SGHAT and CDR2 FQNNGV come from the germline V gene. The CDR3 DNA sequence: TGTGCCAGCAGCCCGGGACAGCTTGTGGGGAACACTGAAGCTTTCTTT. Translated: CASSPGQLVGNTEAFF.

This chain joins TRBV18 and TRBJ2-5; no firm D call. The J call may be incorrect, as the DNA end agrees better with TRBJ2-7. CDR1 and CDR2 (germline): KGHSH, LQKENI. The CDR3 contains 13 residues. The CDR3 nucleotides read TGTGCCAGCTCACCAGCAGCCACAGCCGAGCAGTACTTC. Its protein product is CASSPAATAEQYF.

The rearrangement joins TRBV28 to TRBJ1-6; maybe TRBD1 (6 bases). CDR3 length: 15 residues. Trimming cost V 7 bases and J 5 bases, with 15 bases left between them. The germline V gene has CDR1 MDHEN and CDR2 SYDVKM. The CDR3: CASNPRQVNNSPLHF. CDR3 nucleotide sequence: TGTGCCAGCAACCCTCGACAGGTCAATAATTCACCCCTCCACTTT.

This clone came up a few times. The chain is built from TRBV4-3 and TRBJ2-7; 9 bases fit TRBD2. After removal of 2 bases from V and 0 bases from J, the junction contained 2 bases not matched to a gene. This CDR3 has 15 residues. Germline V gene lookup returns CDR1 LGHNA and CDR2 YSLEER. The CDR3 DNA reads as TGCGCCAGCAGCCAATCGACTAGCGGCTCCTACGAGCAGTACTTC. As protein: CASSQSTSGSYEQYF.

The chain joins TRBV6-1 to TRBJ2-7; D might be TRBD1 (7 bases). Trimming left V 6 bases short and J 3 bases short, with 18 bases between. Per the germline V gene, CDR1 is MNHNS and CDR2 is SASEGT. This CDR3 is built from 15 residues. CDR3 DNA: TGTGCCAGCAGCTCAGGGGGGAGCGTAGGCTACGAGCAGTACTTC. Translating it yields CASSSGGSVGYEQYF.

V gene TRBV30 combines with J gene TRBJ1-5; no clear D. V was cut by 2 bases and J by 7 bases, with 12 bases left in between. In germline, CDR1 is GTSNPN, CDR2 SVGIG (reference sequence). The CDR3 contains 13 residues. Here the CDR3 DNA reads TGTGCCTGGAGTCTTAACCGGGAACAGCCCCAGCATTTT. The encoded protein is CAWSLNREQPQHF.

The chain uses TRBV7-8 and TRBJ2-7; 9 bases are a match to TRBD1. Trimming took 3 bases from V and 3 from J; bases not matched to a gene: 9. The CDR3 has 16 residues. Germline V gives CDR1 SGHVS, CDR2 FQNEAQ. The CDR3 nucleotides are TGTGCCAGCAGCTTCGGGACAGGGCTGCTAAGCTACGAGCAGTACTTC. Its translation: CASSFGTGLLSYEQYF.

V and J are TRBV18 and TRBJ1-5; 7 bases align to TRBD1. CDR3 length equals 13 residues. In germline, CDR1 is KGHSH, CDR2 LQKENI. V shed 3 bases and J 5 bases; nucleotides not matched to a gene: 1. The CDR3 nucleotides read TGTGCCAGCTCACCTGGGACAGATCAGCCCCAGCATTTT. It encodes CASSPGTDQPQHF.

The chain uses TRBV5-1 and TRBJ1-1; D is uncertain. The germline V gene has CDR1 SGHRS and CDR2 YFSETQ. CDR3 length: 14 amino acids. V dropped 2 bases and J dropped 5 bases, with 13 bases sitting between them. The CDR3 region has the DNA TGCGCCAGCAGCTTCGGATTCGGGGATACTGAAGCTTTCTTT. Protein: CASSFGFGDTEAFF. Full variable domain (rest looked up from reference TRBV5-1 and TRBJ1-1): KAGVTQTPRYLIKTRGQQVTLSCSPISGHRSVSWYQQTPGQGLQFLFEYFSETQRNKGNFPGRFSGRQFSNSRSEMNVSTLELGDSALYLCASSFGFGDTEAFFGQGTRLTVV.

This clone was seen a handful of times. The chain joins TRBV29-1 to TRBJ2-5; the D gene is possibly TRBD1 (5 bases). Trimming pared 7 bases from V and 5 bases from J, leaving 17 bases between. From germline, CDR1 is SQVTM and CDR2 ANQGSEA. There are 13 residues in the CDR3. The chain's CDR3 is CSAAVGVGETQYF. CDR3 nucleotides: TGCAGCGCCGCGGTAGGGGTCGGGGAGACCCAGTACTTC. Full variable domain (rest looked up from reference TRBV29-1 and TRBJ2-5): SAVISQKPSRDICQRGTSLTIQCQVDSQVTMMFWYRQQPGQSLTLIATANQGSEATYESGFVIDKFPISRPNLTFSTLTVSNMSPEDSSIYLCSAAVGVGETQYFGPGTRLLVL.

The chain has TRBV30 and TRBJ2-5; TRBD2 matches at 13 bases. The CDR3 has 15 residues. Germline CDR1 reads GTSNPN; CDR2 reads SVGIG (reference sequence). Trimming took 2 bases from V and 4 from J; bases not matched to a gene: 4. In DNA form, the CDR3 reads TGTGCCTGGAGTACTAGCGGGAGGGCCGCAGAGACCCAGTACTTC. This sequence encodes CAWSTSGRAAETQYF.

The chain carries TRBV27 and TRBJ2-1; a weak D match, TRBD1 (5 bases). V lost 6 bases to trimming and J lost 8 bases, with 14 bases between them. CDR1 MNHEY and CDR2 SMNVEV come from the germline V gene (reference sequence). This CDR3 comprises 13 residues. The CDR3 sequence is CASRLGLTDEQFF. CDR3 DNA: TGTGCCAGCAGGTTGGGGCTTACCGATGAGCAGTTCTTC.

The chain links TRBV6-5 to TRBJ1-2, with TRBD1 as a possible D gene (6 bases). V was trimmed by 8 bases and J by 2 bases, leaving 12 bases between them. This CDR3 is 13 amino acids long. Germline CDR1 reads MNHEY; CDR2 reads SVGAGI. Here the CDR3 reads CASEGVRNYGYTF. DNA of the CDR3: TGTGCCAGCGAGGGGGTTAGAAACTATGGCTACACCTTC.

The chain couples TRBV19 to TRBJ2-3; no clear D. Germline V lookup: CDR1 LNHDA, CDR2 SQIVND (reference sequence). V lost 6 bases to trimming and J lost 5 bases, with 9 bases between them. The CDR3 loop spans 12 amino acids. The CDR3 reads CASSLVGDTQYF. The DNA for the CDR3 is TGTGCCAGTAGCTTAGTTGGAGATACGCAGTATTTT.

This clone appeared a single time. CDR3 protein: CASSRTGSPYEQYF. The CDR3 nucleotides are TGTGCCAGCAGCAGAACAGGGTCCCCCTACGAGCAGTACTTC. The chain joins TRBV7-9 to TRBJ2-5; D possibly corresponds to TRBD1 (6 bases). The tail of the sequence fits TRBJ2-7 better, so the J call may be wrong. This CDR3 comprises 14 residues. CDR1 is SEHNR and CDR2 is FQNEAQ in the germline V gene (reference sequence).

The V call is TRBV19, the J call TRBJ2-2; the D gene is possibly TRBD2 (6 bases). CDR1 is LNHDA, CDR2 SQIVND, per germline (reference sequence). V was shortened by 2 bases and J by 3 bases, with 16 bases between the two germline ends. The CDR3 runs 17 residues. CDR3 sequence (DNA): TGTGCCAGTAGTATACCCGGGGCGGGGAGCGACACCGGGGAGCTGTTTTTT. Protein product: CASSIPGAGSDTGELFF. The full variable domain, its missing parts supplied by reference TRBV19 and TRBJ2-2, is DGGITQSPKYLFRKEGQNVTLSCEQNLNHDAMYWYRQDPGQGLRLIYYSQIVNDFQKGDIAEGYSVSREKKESFPLTVTSAQKNPTAFYLCASSIPGAGSDTGELFFGEGSRLTVL.

The V call is TRBV7-2, the J call TRBJ2-1, with 8 bases identical to TRBD2. With 5 bases clipped from V and 8 bases from J, the junction kept 17 bases outside the gene matches. Germline V gene lookup returns CDR1 SGHTA and CDR2 FQGNSA. This CDR3 region has 17 residues. The CDR3 loop is CASSHPRGAGAVDEQFF. In DNA form, the CDR3 reads TGTGCCAGCAGCCACCCGAGGGGAGCGGGAGCGGTGGATGAGCAGTTCTTC. The full variable domain, its missing parts supplied by reference TRBV7-2 and TRBJ2-1, is GAGVSQSPSNKVTEKGKDVELRCDPISGHTALYWYRQSLGQGLEFLIYFQGNSAPDKSGLPSDRFSAERTGGSVSTLTIQRTQQEDSAVYLCASSHPRGAGAVDEQFFGPGTRLTVL.

The chain combines TRBV19 with TRBJ1-5; D call uncertain. Germline loops: CDR1 LNHDA, CDR2 SQIVND (reference sequence). CDR3 length equals 15 residues. Trimming left V 3 bases short and J 2 bases short, with 11 bases between. CDR3 residues: CASSIPVAGNQPQHF. CDR3 nucleotide sequence: TGTGCCAGTAGTATCCCCGTGGCAGGCAATCAGCCCCAGCATTTT.